These 2 T cell receptor beta chains came from one sample sequenced in a study of blood T cell repertoires in COVID-19. Sequenced by immunoSEQ multiplex PCR; TCRdb stores in-frame clones only, minus some. Of 70,000 or so clones in the sample, 80% are singletons; the top ten hold about a tenth. Sequenced sample: peripheral blood. The receptors derive from a human donor in a cohort sampled during active COVID-19.

The chain couples TRBV9 to TRBJ1-4; TRBD1 matches at 7 bases. CDR1 SGDLS and CDR2 YYNGEE come from the germline V gene. This CDR3 spans 14 amino acids. The junction had 4 bases not matched to a gene; V was cut back by 0 bases and J by 8 bases. The chain's CDR3 is CASSVGVDREKLFF. The CDR3 region has the DNA TGTGCCAGCAGCGTAGGGGTGGACAGGGAAAAACTGTTTTTT.

This clone was recorded once. The chain recombines TRBV2 with TRBJ2-3; the match to TRBD2 covers 12 bases. The V segment lost 6 bases and the J segment 11 bases; nucleotides outside the gene matches: 6. The CDR3 spans 13 residues. Germline-derived CDR1 and CDR2 are SNHLY and FYNNEI. This chain's CDR3 is CASSGGLAGRQYF. The CDR3 nucleotides are TGTGCCAGCAGCGGCGGACTAGCGGGAAGGCAGTATTTT. Supplemented by reference TRBV2 and TRBJ2-3, the full variable domain reads EPEVTQTPSHQVTQMGQEVILRCVPISNHLYFYWYRQILGQKVEFLVSFYNNEISEKSEIFDDQFSVERPDGSNFTLKIRSTKLEDSAMYFCASSGGLAGRQYFGPGTRLTVL.